The sequence of this T cell receptor (beta chain) was determined in a study of T cells in women clearing cervical HPV infection. Details on this clone: The observed sequence ends 3 residues before the CDR3 terminus, with the missing tail filled in from the germline J gene.

TCRdb keeps only in-frame clones here, not all; method: immunoSEQ multiplex PCR. In total, the table holds tens of thousands of clones. V gave up 4 bases and J gave up 3 bases; unmatched junction bases: 9. The CDR3 extends over 16 amino acids. Germline V lookup: CDR1 ENHRY, CDR2 SYGVKD. The chain has TRBV10-3 and TRBJ1-1, with TRBD1 matching 9 bases. The receptor comes from a woman between 18 and 70 years old with a cervical HPV16 infection that either progressed to CIN3+ or cleared (not recorded which). Sequenced: blood buffy coat. The CDR3: CAISGHLRQGDTEAFF. Partial CDR3 DNA: TGTGCCATCAGTGGTCACTTAAGACAGGGGGACACTGAA.